This T cell receptor (beta chain) was obtained from a study of T cell responses to AZD1222 COVID-19 vaccine. Study results and caveats: Reportedly, nearly half of unique spike TCRs recognized epitopes outside B.1.351/B.1.1.7 mutations. Spike-specific TCR breadth and depth rose after two AZD1222 doses. The donor cohort was predominantly white British with a female majority, and clonal diversity may have been underestimated.

Looked up from germline, CDR1 is MNHEY and CDR2 is SMNVEV (reference sequence). This CDR3 has 13 residues. V lost 2 bases, J lost 9 bases, and 11 bases lay in between. Sequencing used immunoSEQ multiplex PCR; TCRdb keeps in-frame clones, though not all of them. Among around 120,000 clones listed, around 89% were seen once. Remarks on this clone: Its antigen remains unidentified.

This TCR derives from an adult in good health. The material sequenced was peripheral blood, taken on day 0 of MenACWY control vaccination. The chain couples TRBV27 to TRBJ1-5; no definite D call. CDR3 protein: CASSLHPVWPQHF. The CDR3 DNA follows: TGTGCCAGCAGTTTACACCCCGTATGGCCCCAGCATTTT.